What follows describes a single TCR beta chain. The record originates from a study of CD8 T cells in Susac syndrome. Random hexamers were used to reverse transcribe about 0.45 to 1 ug of RNA. TCRdb ran MiXCR on the immunoSEQ multiplex PCR reads and lists one entry per CDR3 protein. The top ten clones hold 0.12% of a sample with under 200,000 distinct CDR3 sequences, 85% to 95% of them seen once. CDR1 and CDR2 from the germline V gene are GTSNPN and SVGIG (reference sequence). The length of the CDR3 is 14 residues. V shed 5 bases, J shed 0 bases, and the junction held 4 bases outside the gene matches. The TCR sequence derives from a human donor with Susac syndrome. The chain combines TRBV30 with TRBJ1-3, with 7 positions matching TRBD1. The sample was CD4+ T cells from PBMCs. This CDR3 reads CAWDRDTSGNTIYF. As DNA, the CDR3 is TGTGCCTGGGACAGGGATACCTCTGGAAACACCATATATTTT.